Following are 17 T cell receptor beta chains from one sample sequenced in a study of post-analysis software for immune sequencing data. Study-wide findings and caveats: Relative to controls, patients had five TRBV segments at higher frequency, with TRBV5-6, TRBV5-1 and TRBV20-1 among these.

What these receptors recognize is not known. The TCR beta cDNA libraries carried unique molecular identifiers. MiXCR, run by TCRdb on the PCR reads, gives a single entry per CDR3 protein. This sample yields 700,000 to 900,000 distinct CDR3 sequences, of which 46% are seen a single time; 4.9% belongs to the top ten. Material for sequencing was blood. The receptors come from a girl between 10 and 17 years old with multiple sclerosis.

A few counts support this clonotype. V is TRBV12-3 or TRBV12-4 and J is TRBJ2-1, with 8 bases that match TRBD2. The V segment lost 6 bases and the J segment 9 bases; nucleotides outside the gene matches: 16. The CDR3 consists of 16 residues. CDR3 nucleotides: TGTGCCAGCAGCCCGGGAGCGGGAGTAATAATCAGTGAGCAGTTCTTC. The encoded protein is CASSPGAGVIISEQFF.

This clonotype was recorded a few times. The V call is TRBV6-5, the J call TRBJ2-7, with TRBD1 identical over 10 bases. Germline V gives CDR1 MNHEY, CDR2 SVGAGI. CDR3 length: 14 amino acids. The V and J ends lost 4 bases and 4 bases, in that order; junction bases with no gene match: 4. The CDR3 DNA follows: TGTGCCAGCAGTTTTGGACAGGGGGTATACGAGCAGTACTTC. It translates to CASSFGQGVYEQYF.

The chain joins TRBV6-6 to TRBJ1-5, with D possibly matching TRBD1 (5 bases). Germline V gene lookup returns CDR1 MNHNY and CDR2 SVGAGI (reference sequence). There are 17 residues in the CDR3. The V end was cut by 0 bases, the J end by 0 bases, with 12 bases between. CDR3: CASSYSSWGHSNQPQHF. CDR3 DNA sequence: TGTGCCAGCAGTTACTCGTCGTGGGGCCATAGCAATCAGCCCCAGCATTTT.

The V gene is TRBV4-1, the J gene TRBJ1-1; D might be TRBD1 (5 bases). The CDR3 consists of 16 residues. V lost 2 bases and J 3 bases, leaving 16 bases between the germline ends. Germline CDR1 is MGHRA and CDR2 is YSYEKL. This CDR3 is CASSQTMGQADTEAFF. CDR3 nucleotides: TGCGCCAGCAGCCAAACGATGGGGCAGGCGGACACTGAAGCTTTCTTT.

The V and J genes are TRBV7-9 and TRBJ1-2, with 9 bases that match TRBD1. Germline trimming cut 4 bases from V and 7 bases from J; bases unmatched to any gene: 10. Germline values: CDR1 SEHNR, CDR2 FQNEAQ (reference sequence). The CDR3 has 15 amino acids. The CDR3: CASSWPGQGLGGYTF. The CDR3 nucleotides read TGTGCCAGCAGCTGGCCGGGACAGGGACTTGGTGGCTACACCTTC.

V is TRBV9 and J is TRBJ2-1; 11 nucleotides agree with TRBD1. The CDR3 is 18 residues long. In germline, CDR1 is SGDLS, CDR2 YYNGEE. Trimming took 4 bases from V and 7 from J; bases not matched to a gene: 16. CDR3 amino acids: CASSSRRSDRGLGNEQFF. The CDR3 coding sequence is TGTGCCAGCAGCTCGAGGCGCTCGGACAGGGGGCTAGGGAATGAGCAGTTCTTC.

The chain couples TRBV5-1 to TRBJ1-2, with a tentative D call TRBD1 (6 bases). Germline CDR1 is SGHRS and CDR2 is YFSETQ. The length of the CDR3 is 17 residues. Trimming pared 2 bases from V and 2 bases from J, leaving 19 bases between. In DNA, the CDR3 is TGCGCCAGCAGCTTTCCCGACCAGGGGTCGATAAACTATGGCTACACCTTC. Protein product: CASSFPDQGSINYGYTF.

This clonotype turned up a few times. V gene TRBV12-3 or TRBV12-4 combines with J gene TRBJ1-1; D is unresolved. V was cut by 6 bases and J by 5 bases, with 10 bases left in between. The CDR3 spans 12 residues. The CDR3 reads CASSLEETEAFF. The CDR3 DNA sequence: TGTGCCAGCAGCCTAGAGGAAACTGAAGCTTTCTTT.

In its sample, this clonotype was seen a few times. The V and J genes are TRBV6-1 and TRBJ2-2; D uncertain. Trimming left V 7 bases short and J 3 bases short, with 18 bases between. The CDR3 runs to 16 residues. Germline CDR1 MNHNS, CDR2 SASEGT. The CDR3 DNA follows: TGTGCCAGCACGAGTATCGGGCCGATACACACCGGGGAGCTGTTTTTT. The encoded protein is CASTSIGPIHTGELFF.

This clonotype was seen only a few times. The chain uses TRBV7-8 and TRBJ1-2; 10 nucleotides align to TRBD1. CDR1 SGHVS and CDR2 FQNEAQ come from the germline V gene. Losses at the gene ends were 5 bases for V and 5 bases for J; bases not matched to a gene: 8. The CDR3 consists of 15 residues. CDR3 in DNA: TGTGCCAGCAGCCTAAGACAGGGGGCAGAATATGGCTACACCTTC. Residues: CASSLRQGAEYGYTF.

The rearrangement joins TRBV20-1 to TRBJ2-1, with 14 nucleotides matching TRBD2. The V segment lost 6 bases and the J segment 12 bases; nucleotides outside the gene matches: 13. Germline CDR1 and CDR2: DFQATT and SNEGSKA (reference sequence). CDR3 length: 15 residues. The DNA for the CDR3 is TGCAGTGCCACGGGGGGACTAGCGGGAGATGTGGGGCAGTTCTTC. Its protein is CSATGGLAGDVGQFF.

This clonotype was detected once. The CDR3 sequence: CASSPQGRLNEQYF. The CDR3 nucleotides are TGTGCCAGCAGCCCACAGGGACGCCTAAACGAGCAGTACTTC. The chain has TRBV7-9 and TRBJ2-5; tentatively, D is TRBD1 (6 bases). The J call is in doubt because the DNA end fits TRBJ2-7 better. Per germline, CDR1 SEHNR and CDR2 FQNEAQ (reference sequence). This CDR3 has 14 amino acids.

This clonotype has only a few counts. The V and J genes are TRBV12-3 or TRBV12-4 and TRBJ1-5; tentative D call: TRBD1 (6 bases). Trimming shortened V by 5 bases and J by 4 bases, and 9 bases separated the two germline ends. This CDR3 comprises 13 residues. The CDR3 DNA sequence: TGTGCCAGCAGTCCCGACAGGAATCAGCCCCAGCATTTT. Amino acids: CASSPDRNQPQHF.

The gene calls are TRBV4-3 and TRBJ2-2, with D unclear. V was trimmed by 1 base and J by 0 bases, leaving 15 bases between them. CDR1 is LGHNA and CDR2 is YSLEER in the germline V gene. The CDR3 is made up of 18 amino acids. CDR3 region: CASSQVFLKDSNTGELFF. In nucleotides, the CDR3 is TGCGCCAGCAGCCAAGTCTTTTTGAAGGATTCGAACACCGGGGAGCTGTTTTTT.

The V gene is TRBV15, the J gene TRBJ2-7; D not resolved. The germline V and J ends were trimmed by 0 bases and 1 base, with 4 bases remaining between them. This CDR3 region has 13 residues. Germline loops: CDR1 LNHNV, CDR2 YYDKDF (reference sequence). The CDR3 loop reads CATSREWSYEQYF. CDR3 nucleotides: TGTGCCACCAGCAGAGAGTGGTCCTACGAGCAGTACTTC.

The genes are TRBV7-2 and TRBJ2-1, with D unresolved. Germline V gene lookup returns CDR1 SGHTA and CDR2 FQGNSA. The CDR3 sequence is 16 residues long. V was cut by 2 bases and J by 8 bases, with 19 bases left in between. CDR3 coding DNA: TGTGCCAGCAGCTTATACGGTAACGAGGTTGGCCATGAGCAGTTCTTC. Protein sequence: CASSLYGNEVGHEQFF.

This clonotype was detected only a few times. The rearrangement links TRBV7-2 to TRBJ1-1; tentative D call: TRBD1 (5 bases). V lost 1 base and J 7 bases, leaving 10 bases between the germline ends. CDR1 and CDR2 from the germline V gene are SGHTA and FQGNSA. The CDR3 is 13 amino acids. CDR3 amino acids: CASSLGWGGEAFF. In nucleotides, the CDR3 is TGTGCCAGCAGCTTAGGGTGGGGGGGTGAAGCTTTCTTT.